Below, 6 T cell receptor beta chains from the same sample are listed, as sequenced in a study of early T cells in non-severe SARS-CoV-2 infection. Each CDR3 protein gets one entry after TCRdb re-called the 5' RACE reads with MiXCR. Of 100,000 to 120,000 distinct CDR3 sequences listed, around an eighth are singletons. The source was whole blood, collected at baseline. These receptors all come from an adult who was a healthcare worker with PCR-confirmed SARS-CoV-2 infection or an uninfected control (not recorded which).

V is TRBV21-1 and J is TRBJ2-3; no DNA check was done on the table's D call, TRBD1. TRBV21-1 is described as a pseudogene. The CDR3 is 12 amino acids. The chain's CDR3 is CASSAQGHTQYF. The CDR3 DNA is TGTGCCAGCAGCGCTCAGGGGCATACGCAGTATTTT.

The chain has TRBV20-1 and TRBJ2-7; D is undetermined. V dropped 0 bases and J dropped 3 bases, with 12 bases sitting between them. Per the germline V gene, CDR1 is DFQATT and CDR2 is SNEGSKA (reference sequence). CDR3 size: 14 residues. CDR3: CSARDRTFLYEQYF. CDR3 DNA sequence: TGCAGTGCTAGAGATCGGACCTTCCTCTACGAGCAGTACTTC.

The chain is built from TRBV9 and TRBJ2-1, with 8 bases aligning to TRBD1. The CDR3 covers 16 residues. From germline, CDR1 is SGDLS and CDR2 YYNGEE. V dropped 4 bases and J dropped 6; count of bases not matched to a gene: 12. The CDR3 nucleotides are TGTGCCAGCAGCTCCCTGGACAGGGTCCCCGTCAATGAGCAGTTCTTC. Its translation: CASSSLDRVPVNEQFF.

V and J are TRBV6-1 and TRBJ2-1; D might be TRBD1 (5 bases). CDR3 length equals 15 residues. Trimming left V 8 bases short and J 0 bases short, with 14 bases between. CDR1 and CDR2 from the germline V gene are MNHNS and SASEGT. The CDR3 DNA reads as TGTGCCAGCGGCAAGGGGCCTAGCTCCTACAATGAGCAGTTCTTC. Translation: CASGKGPSSYNEQFF.

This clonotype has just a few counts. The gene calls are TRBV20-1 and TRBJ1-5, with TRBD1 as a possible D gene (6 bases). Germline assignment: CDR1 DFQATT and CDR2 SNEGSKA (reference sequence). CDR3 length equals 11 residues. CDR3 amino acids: CGGGMSQPQHF. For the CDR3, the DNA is TGCGGCGGGGGCATGTCTCAGCCCCAGCATTTT.

The CDR3 region is CASSDRIGEQYF. For the CDR3, the DNA is TGTGCCAGCAGTGACAGGATAGGGGAGCAGTACTTC. The V and J genes are TRBV6-1 and TRBJ2-7, with unresolved D. Germline V CDR1 and CDR2: MNHNS, SASEGT. Deletions cut 3 bases from V and 7 bases from J, with 10 bases between. This CDR3 comprises 12 residues.